This T cell receptor beta chain was sequenced in a study of blood T cell repertoires in COVID-19. Overall study: Specimens from acute and convalescent COVID-19 originated in the United States, Italy and Spain. From T cells, B-cell-depleted T cells, or PBMCs came the material, which was cDNA or gDNA.

Trimming pared 0 bases from V and 9 bases from J, leaving 9 bases between. The CDR3 loop spans 13 amino acids. The germline V gene encodes CDR1 LNHDA and CDR2 SQIVND (reference sequence). Authors' methods: Reference gene primer amplification gave estimated nucleated cell counts. Generated by immunoSEQ multiplex PCR, the TCRdb table keeps only in-frame clones and is missing some. D and trimming were read from the DNA, whereas the V and J calls and clone size are those reported in that table. The sample shows some 300,000 clones, just over 85% of them seen only once. Individuals drawn from approximately 26 US areas were about 18 to 90 years old.

The source of this sequence is a man aged 25 to 40 who had recovered from COVID-19. The sequencing sample was made of PBMCs or T cells enriched from blood (not recorded which). J is TRBJ1-5 and V is TRBV19, with D perhaps TRBD1 (5 bases). CDR3 residues: CASSIDRVRPQHF. The CDR3 DNA reads TGTGCCAGTAGTATAGACAGGGTCAGGCCCCAGCATTTT.